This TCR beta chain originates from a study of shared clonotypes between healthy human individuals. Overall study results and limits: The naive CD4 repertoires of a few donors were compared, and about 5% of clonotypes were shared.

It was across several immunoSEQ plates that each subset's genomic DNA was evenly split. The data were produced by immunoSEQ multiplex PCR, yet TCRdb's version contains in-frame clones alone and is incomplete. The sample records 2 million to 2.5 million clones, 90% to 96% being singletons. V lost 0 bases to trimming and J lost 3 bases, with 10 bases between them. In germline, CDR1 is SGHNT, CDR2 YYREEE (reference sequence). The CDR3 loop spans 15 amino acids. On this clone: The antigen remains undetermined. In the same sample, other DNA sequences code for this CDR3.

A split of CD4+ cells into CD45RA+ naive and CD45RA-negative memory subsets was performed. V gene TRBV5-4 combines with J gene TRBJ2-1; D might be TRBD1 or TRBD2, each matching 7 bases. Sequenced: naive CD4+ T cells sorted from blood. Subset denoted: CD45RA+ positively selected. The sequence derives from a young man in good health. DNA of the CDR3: TGTGCCAGCAGCTTGGCAGGGGGGGTCTACAATGAGCAGTTCTTC. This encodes CASSLAGGVYNEQFF.